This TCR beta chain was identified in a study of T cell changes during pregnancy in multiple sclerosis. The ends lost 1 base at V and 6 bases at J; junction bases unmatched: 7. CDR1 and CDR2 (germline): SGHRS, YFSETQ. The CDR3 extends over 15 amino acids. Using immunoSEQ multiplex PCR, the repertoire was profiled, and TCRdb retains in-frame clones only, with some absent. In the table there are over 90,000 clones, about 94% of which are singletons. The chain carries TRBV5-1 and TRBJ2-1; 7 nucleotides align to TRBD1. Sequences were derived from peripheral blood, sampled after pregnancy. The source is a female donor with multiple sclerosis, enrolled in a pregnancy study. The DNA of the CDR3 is TGCGCCAGCAGCTTGCGACAGGGTCGAGGCAATGAGCAGTTCTTC. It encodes CASSLRQGRGNEQFF.